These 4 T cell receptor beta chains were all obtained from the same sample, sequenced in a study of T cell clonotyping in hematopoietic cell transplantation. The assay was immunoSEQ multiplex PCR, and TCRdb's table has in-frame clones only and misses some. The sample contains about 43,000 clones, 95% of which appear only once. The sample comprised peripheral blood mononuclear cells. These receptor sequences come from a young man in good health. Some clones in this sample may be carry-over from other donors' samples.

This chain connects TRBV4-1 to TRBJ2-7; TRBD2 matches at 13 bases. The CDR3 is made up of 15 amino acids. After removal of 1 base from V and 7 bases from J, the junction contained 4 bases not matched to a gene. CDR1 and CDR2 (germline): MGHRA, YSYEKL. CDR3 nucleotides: TGCGCCAGCAGCCAAGTACTAGCGGGGGGGCAAGAGCAGTACTTC. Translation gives CASSQVLAGGQEQYF.

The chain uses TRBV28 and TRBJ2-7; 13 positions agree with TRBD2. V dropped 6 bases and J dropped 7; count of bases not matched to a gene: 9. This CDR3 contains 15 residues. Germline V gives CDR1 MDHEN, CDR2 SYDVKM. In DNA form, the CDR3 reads TGTGCCAGCAGGACACTAGCGGGAGGGGTTGGGGAGCAGTACTTC. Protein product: CASRTLAGGVGEQYF.

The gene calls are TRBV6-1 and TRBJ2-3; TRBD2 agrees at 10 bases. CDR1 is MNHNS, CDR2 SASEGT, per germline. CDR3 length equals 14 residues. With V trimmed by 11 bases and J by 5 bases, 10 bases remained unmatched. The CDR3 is CAGRTSGGGDTQYF. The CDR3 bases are TGTGCCGGAAGGACTAGCGGTGGCGGAGATACGCAGTATTTT.

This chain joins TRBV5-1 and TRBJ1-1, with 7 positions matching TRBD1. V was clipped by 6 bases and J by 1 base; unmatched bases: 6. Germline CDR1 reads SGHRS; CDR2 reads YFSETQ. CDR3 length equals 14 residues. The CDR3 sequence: CASTFDRENTEAFF. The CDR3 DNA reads TGCGCCAGCACCTTCGACAGGGAGAACACTGAAGCTTTCTTT.